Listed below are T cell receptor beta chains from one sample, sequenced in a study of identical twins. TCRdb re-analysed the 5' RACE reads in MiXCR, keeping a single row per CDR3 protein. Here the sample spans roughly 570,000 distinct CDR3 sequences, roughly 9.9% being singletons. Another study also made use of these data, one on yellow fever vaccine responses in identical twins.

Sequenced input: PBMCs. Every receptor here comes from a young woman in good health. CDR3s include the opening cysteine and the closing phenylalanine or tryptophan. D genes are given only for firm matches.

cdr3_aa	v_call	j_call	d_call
CASSYALGEQYF	TRBV6-2/TRBV6-3	TRBJ2-7	NA
CASSYQGGLAKNIQYF	TRBV7-9	TRBJ2-4	NA
CASSFWQNTDTQYF	TRBV7-8	TRBJ2-3	NA
CASSHLSDTEAFF	TRBV14	TRBJ1-1	NA
CASSLRWEGSTDTQYF	TRBV5-1	TRBJ2-3	TRBD2
CASSLGSRTETQYF	TRBV5-6	TRBJ2-5	NA
CASSFGVSTSTDTQYF	TRBV5-1	TRBJ2-3	NA
CASSQELAGGPLTGELFF	TRBV4-3	TRBJ2-2	TRBD2
CASLGAEGVTNYGYTF	TRBV11-2	TRBJ1-2	NA
CASSDSGTSPGEQFF	TRBV6-4	TRBJ2-1	TRBD2
CASSSSGSISTDTQYF	TRBV11-2	TRBJ2-3	TRBD2
CASSLGRRVAYGYTF	TRBV5-1	TRBJ1-2	NA
CASSPYSGVAPNEQFF	TRBV3-1	TRBJ2-1	TRBD2
CSAGSPEQYF	TRBV20-1	TRBJ2-7	NA
CASSSSGSGEETQYF	TRBV6-5	TRBJ2-5	TRBD2
CATTQEGLRAYEQFF	TRBV3-1	TRBJ2-1	TRBD2
CASSGVGKNTEAFF	TRBV5-1	TRBJ1-1	NA
CSGSTDTQYF	TRBV29-1	TRBJ2-3	NA
CASSSQGFSGELFF	TRBV5-1	TRBJ2-2	NA
CASSVQTGDEQYF	TRBV5-1	TRBJ2-7	TRBD1
CASSARGDPYEQYF	TRBV6-1	TRBJ2-7	TRBD2
CASSTYGQGDLNTEAFF	TRBV4-1	TRBJ1-1	TRBD1
CAITDRASDTQYF	TRBV10-3	TRBJ2-3	TRBD1
CASSLVAGRRTGELFF	TRBV5-8	TRBJ2-2	NA
CASSLTSPDEQYF	TRBV28	TRBJ2-7	NA
CATSDTRRDKNIQYF	TRBV24-1	TRBJ2-4	NA
CAIRPATADTQYF	TRBV10-3	TRBJ2-3	NA
CASSLEGFEQFF	TRBV5-1	TRBJ2-1	NA
CASSFRLAELSYEQYF	TRBV28	TRBJ2-7	TRBD2
CASRGEGDYNEQFF	TRBV4-1	TRBJ2-1	NA
CASSSKAQGMGNEQFF	TRBV7-9	TRBJ2-1	NA
CAISEIWLAGGPNTGELFF	TRBV10-3	TRBJ2-2	TRBD2
CASSPTGEVEQFF	TRBV12-3/TRBV12-4	TRBJ2-1	NA
CASSYAIDRVREQYF	TRBV6-2/TRBV6-3	TRBJ2-7	TRBD1
CASSVSVTGELFF	TRBV10-1	TRBJ2-2	NA
CSARTGEGYQETQYF	TRBV20-1	TRBJ2-5	NA
CSVDRVSEAFF	TRBV29-1	TRBJ1-1	NA
CASSIDRVGPQHF	TRBV12-3/TRBV12-4	TRBJ1-5	TRBD1
CASSSDIRGRTDTQYF	TRBV7-9	TRBJ2-3	TRBD1
CASSPQQGSETQYF	TRBV7-2	TRBJ2-5	NA
CASSPPLVLSGEQFF	TRBV18	TRBJ2-1	NA
CASSSRPPGQTDYEQFF	TRBV6-5	TRBJ2-1	TRBD1
CASSYTPQDSNTGELFF	TRBV6-5	TRBJ2-2	NA
CAISDGGPSTDTQYF	TRBV10-3	TRBJ2-3	NA
CASSQEWRAYSGELFF	TRBV4-2	TRBJ2-2	NA
CASSVAFAPDTQYF	TRBV10-1	TRBJ2-3	NA
CASSLGSGGGAYNEQFF	TRBV12-3/TRBV12-4	TRBJ2-1	TRBD2
CASSQGSPGAFYEQYF	TRBV4-1	TRBJ2-7	NA
CASSLGRSQETQYF	TRBV7-2	TRBJ2-5	NA
CASGTGQSYEQYF	TRBV12-5	TRBJ2-7	NA
CASSPGLADGYEQYF	TRBV7-9	TRBJ2-7	TRBD2
CASTPSVLRTDTQYF	TRBV19	TRBJ2-3	NA
CASSVARQAGEQYF	TRBV9	TRBJ2-7	NA
CATSDGFSNSPLHF	TRBV15	TRBJ1-6	NA
CASSREVYQPQHF	TRBV6-2/TRBV6-3	TRBJ1-5	NA